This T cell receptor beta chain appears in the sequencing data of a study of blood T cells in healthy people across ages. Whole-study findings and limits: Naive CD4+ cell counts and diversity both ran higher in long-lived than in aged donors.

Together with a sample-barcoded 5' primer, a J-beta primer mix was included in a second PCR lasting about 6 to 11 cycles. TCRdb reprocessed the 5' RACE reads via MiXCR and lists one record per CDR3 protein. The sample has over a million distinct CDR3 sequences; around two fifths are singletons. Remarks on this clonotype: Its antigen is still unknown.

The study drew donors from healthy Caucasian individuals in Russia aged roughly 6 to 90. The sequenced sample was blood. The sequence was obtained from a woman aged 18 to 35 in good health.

CDR3 sequence: CSARGLAGEQFF. In nucleotides, the CDR3 is TGCAGTGCTAGGGGACTAGCGGGGGAGCAGTTCTTC. The chain joins TRBV20-1 to TRBJ2-1, with TRBD2 matching over 13 bases. The CDR3 length is 12 residues. The J segment lost 10 bases and the V segment lost 3 bases, leaving 0 bases of the junction unmatched. The germline V gene encodes CDR1 DFQATT and CDR2 SNEGSKA (reference sequence).